A single sample is the source of the 7 T cell receptor beta chains below, sequenced in a study of blood T cell repertoires in COVID-19. Here immunoSEQ multiplex PCR was the method, and the copy in TCRdb shows in-frame clones only, minus some. This table holds over 200,000 clones, about 90% found once. Sequenced input: peripheral blood. Receptor source: a person in their late teens or twenties with COVID-19, enrolled during active disease.

A remark on this clone: Compared with germline, one end of the junction differs, possibly owing to a read error. J is TRBJ2-1 and V is TRBV6-1, with TRBD2 matching over 10 bases. CDR1 is MNHNS, CDR2 SASEGT, per germline. The CDR3 totals 14 residues. As DNA, the CDR3 is TGTGCCAGCCGTGAGCTAGCGGGAGCGAATGAGCAGTTCTTC. Its protein is CASRELAGANEQFF.

This chain joins TRBV27 and TRBJ2-7; 7 bases are a match to TRBD1. After removal of 3 bases from V and 5 bases from J, the junction contained 10 bases not matched to a gene. CDR3 length: 15 amino acids. The V gene's germline CDR1 is MNHEY and CDR2 SMNVEV (reference sequence). The CDR3 sequence is CASSFISRGGHEQYF. The CDR3 DNA is TGTGCCAGCAGTTTTATATCGAGAGGGGGCCACGAGCAGTACTTC.

The genes are TRBV5-8 and TRBJ2-7; TRBD2 might be the D (6 bases). The CDR3 has 12 residues. Germline V lookup: CDR1 SGHTS, CDR2 YDEGEE. Trimming took off 4 bases at V and 7 bases at J, with 12 bases between the two ends. In nucleotides, the CDR3 is TGTGCCAGCAGCGTGGGAGGTTGGGAGCAGTACTTC. Its translation is CASSVGGWEQYF.

This rearrangement joins TRBV28 to TRBJ2-1; TRBD1 agrees at 10 bases. Germline V CDR1 and CDR2: MDHEN, SYDVKM. V dropped 6 bases and J dropped 7; count of bases not matched to a gene: 12. The CDR3 has 16 residues. The CDR3 loop is CASRAIGTGVRNEQFF. CDR3 DNA sequence: TGTGCCAGCAGGGCCATCGGGACAGGGGTGAGAAATGAGCAGTTCTTC.

The chain employs TRBV5-8 and TRBJ2-1; the D is unclear. V was trimmed by 4 bases and J by 3 bases, leaving 17 bases between them. Looked up from germline, CDR1 is SGHTS and CDR2 is YDEGEE. The CDR3 is 16 amino acids. The CDR3 protein is CASSPKLGSFYNEQFF. The CDR3 DNA follows: TGTGCCAGCAGCCCAAAGTTGGGCAGCTTCTACAATGAGCAGTTCTTC.

The CDR3 here is CASSYWDRVKQPQHF. CDR3 in DNA: TGTGCCAGCAGTTACTGGGACAGGGTAAAACAGCCCCAGCATTTT. The V call is TRBV6-2 or TRBV6-3, the J call TRBJ1-5; 9 nucleotides align to TRBD1. This CDR3 is 15 amino acids long. With V trimmed by 1 base and J by 7 bases, 5 bases remained unmatched. In germline, CDR1 is MNHEY, CDR2 SVGEGT.

The gene calls are TRBV6-4 and TRBJ2-5, with 11 bases matching TRBD2. CDR1 MRHNA and CDR2 SNTAGT come from the germline V gene. The CDR3 contains 19 residues. V was pared by 2 bases and J by 5 bases, with 16 bases of the junction left unmatched. The CDR3 spells CASSDKGSGRAKMNETQYF. DNA of the CDR3: TGTGCCAGCAGTGACAAAGGTAGCGGGAGGGCCAAAATGAACGAGACCCAGTACTTC.